This record looks at one TCR beta chain sequence and its context. Its matching antigen is unknown. This table comes from immunoSEQ multiplex PCR, and its TCRdb copy is limited to in-frame clones, with some not included. The data show about 680,000 clones, about 91% seen once. Germline V gene data show CDR1 as MNHEY and CDR2 as SMNVEV (reference sequence). Trimming left V 7 bases short and J 8 bases short, with 9 bases between. The CDR3 has 11 amino acids. The sample originates from a study of shared clonotypes between healthy human individuals. CD45RO-negative, CCR7-selected cells formed the naive CD8 fraction, which excluded terminally differentiated effector memory CD45RA+ cells. The donor population consisted of healthy HIV-negative adults with no recent acute infections or vaccinations. Study results and caveats: Non-shared clonotypes were found to have lower generation probabilities than the clonotypes that were shared by all four of the sorted-subset donors. Several donors shared roughly 5% of their naive CD4 clonotypes. Apart from blood, nothing was sampled; tissue repertoires likely differ.

The sequenced sample was naive CD8+ T cells sorted from blood. The sequence was obtained from a man aged 25-40 years in good health. The V call is TRBV27, the J call TRBJ2-1; no clear D. CDR3 sequence: CASILAHEQFF. CDR3 bases: TGTGCCAGCATATTAGCACATGAGCAGTTCTTC.